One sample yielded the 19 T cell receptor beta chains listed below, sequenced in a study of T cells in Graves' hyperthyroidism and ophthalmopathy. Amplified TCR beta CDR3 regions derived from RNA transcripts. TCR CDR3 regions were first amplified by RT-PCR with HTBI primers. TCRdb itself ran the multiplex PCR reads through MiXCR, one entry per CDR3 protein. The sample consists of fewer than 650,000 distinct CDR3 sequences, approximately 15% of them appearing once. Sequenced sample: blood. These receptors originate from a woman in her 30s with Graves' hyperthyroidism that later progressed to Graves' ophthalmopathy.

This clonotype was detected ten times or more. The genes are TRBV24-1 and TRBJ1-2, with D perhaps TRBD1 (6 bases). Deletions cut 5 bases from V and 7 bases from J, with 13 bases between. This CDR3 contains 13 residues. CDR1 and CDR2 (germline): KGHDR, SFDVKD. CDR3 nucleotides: TGTGCCACCAGTGCCGCCGGGGGGCTTGGCTACACCTTC. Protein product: CATSAAGGLGYTF.

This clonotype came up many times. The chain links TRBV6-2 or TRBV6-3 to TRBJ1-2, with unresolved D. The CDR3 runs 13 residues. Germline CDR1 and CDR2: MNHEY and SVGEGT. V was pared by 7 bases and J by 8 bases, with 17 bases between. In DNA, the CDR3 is TGTGCCAGCATCACCTCGCCAGCGGAAGGCTACACCTTC. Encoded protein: CASITSPAEGYTF.

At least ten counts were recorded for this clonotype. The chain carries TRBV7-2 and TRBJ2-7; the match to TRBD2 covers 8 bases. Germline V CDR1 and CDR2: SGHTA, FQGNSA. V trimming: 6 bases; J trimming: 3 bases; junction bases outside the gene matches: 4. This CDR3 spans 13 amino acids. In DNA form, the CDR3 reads TGTGCCAGCAGATATACTAGCGGCTACGAGCAGTACTTC. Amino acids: CASRYTSGYEQYF.

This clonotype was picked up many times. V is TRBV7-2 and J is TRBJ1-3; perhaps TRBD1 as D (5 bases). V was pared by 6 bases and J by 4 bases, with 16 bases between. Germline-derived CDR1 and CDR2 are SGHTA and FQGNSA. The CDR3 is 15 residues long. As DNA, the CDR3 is TGTGCCAGCAGTCCCCCGAGGGGCAGCGGAAACACCATATATTTT. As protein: CASSPPRGSGNTIYF. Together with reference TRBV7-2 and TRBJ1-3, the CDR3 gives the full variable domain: GAGVSQSPSNKVTEKGKDVELRCDPISGHTALYWYRQSLGQGLEFLIYFQGNSAPDKSGLPSDRFSAERTGGSVSTLTIQRTQQEDSAVYLCASSPPRGSGNTIYFGEGSWLTVV.

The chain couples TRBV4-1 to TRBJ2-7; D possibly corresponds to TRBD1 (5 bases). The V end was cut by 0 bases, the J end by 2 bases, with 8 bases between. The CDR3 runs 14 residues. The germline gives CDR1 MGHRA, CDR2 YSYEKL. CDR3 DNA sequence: TGCGCCAGCAGCCAAGAAAGGGGTACCTACGAGCAGTACTTC. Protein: CASSQERGTYEQYF.

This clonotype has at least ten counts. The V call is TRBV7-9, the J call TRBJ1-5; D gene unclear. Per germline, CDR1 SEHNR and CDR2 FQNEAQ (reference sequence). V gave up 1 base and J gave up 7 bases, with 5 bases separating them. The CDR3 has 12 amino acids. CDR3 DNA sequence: TGTGCCAGCAGCTTAGATCCCCAGCCCCAGCATTTT. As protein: CASSLDPQPQHF.

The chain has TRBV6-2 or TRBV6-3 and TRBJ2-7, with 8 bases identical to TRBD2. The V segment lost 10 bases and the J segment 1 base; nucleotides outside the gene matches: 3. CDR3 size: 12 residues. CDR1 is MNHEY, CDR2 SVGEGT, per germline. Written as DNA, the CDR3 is TGTGCCACCGGGAGGGGTTCCTACGAGCAGTACTTC. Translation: CATGRGSYEQYF.

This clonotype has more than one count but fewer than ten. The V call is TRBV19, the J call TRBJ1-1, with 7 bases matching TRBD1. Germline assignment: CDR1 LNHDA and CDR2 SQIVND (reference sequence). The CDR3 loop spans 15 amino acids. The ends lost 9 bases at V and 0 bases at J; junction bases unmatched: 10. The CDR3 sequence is CAREGGGQMNTEAFF. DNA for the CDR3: TGTGCCAGGGAGGGGGGGGGACAGATGAACACTGAAGCTTTCTTT.

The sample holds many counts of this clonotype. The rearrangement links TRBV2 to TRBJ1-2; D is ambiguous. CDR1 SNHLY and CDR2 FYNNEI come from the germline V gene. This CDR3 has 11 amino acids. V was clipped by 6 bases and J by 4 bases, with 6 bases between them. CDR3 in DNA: TGTGCCAGCAGGCCTTTCTATGGCTACACCTTC. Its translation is CASRPFYGYTF.

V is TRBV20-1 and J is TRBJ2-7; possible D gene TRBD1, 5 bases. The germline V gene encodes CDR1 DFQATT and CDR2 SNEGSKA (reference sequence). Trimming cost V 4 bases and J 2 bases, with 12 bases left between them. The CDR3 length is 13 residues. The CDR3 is CSAITGRAYEQYF. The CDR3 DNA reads TGCAGTGCTATCACAGGAAGGGCCTACGAGCAGTACTTC.

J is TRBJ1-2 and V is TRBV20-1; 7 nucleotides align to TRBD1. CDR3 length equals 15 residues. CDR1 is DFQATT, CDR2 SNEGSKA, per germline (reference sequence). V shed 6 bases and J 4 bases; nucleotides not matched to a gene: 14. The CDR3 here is CSASQQGNLIYGYTF. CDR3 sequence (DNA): TGCAGTGCCAGCCAACAGGGGAATCTCATCTATGGCTACACCTTC.

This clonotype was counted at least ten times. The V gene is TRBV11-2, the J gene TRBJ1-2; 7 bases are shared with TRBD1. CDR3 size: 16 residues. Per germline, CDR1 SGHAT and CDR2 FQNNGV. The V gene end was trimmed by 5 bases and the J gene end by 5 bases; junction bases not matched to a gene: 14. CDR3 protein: CASSPVRDSKEYGYTF. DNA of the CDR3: TGTGCCAGCAGCCCAGTCCGGGACAGTAAAGAGTATGGCTACACCTTC.

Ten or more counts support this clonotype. CDR3: CASSQTGLARHNEQFF. The DNA of the CDR3 is TGCGCCAGCAGCCAAACGGGACTAGCGAGACACAATGAGCAGTTCTTC. V and J are TRBV4-1 and TRBJ2-1, with 10 nucleotides matching TRBD2. Losses at the gene ends were 2 bases for V and 5 bases for J; bases not matched to a gene: 6. Germline V gene lookup returns CDR1 MGHRA and CDR2 YSYEKL. The CDR3 runs 16 residues.

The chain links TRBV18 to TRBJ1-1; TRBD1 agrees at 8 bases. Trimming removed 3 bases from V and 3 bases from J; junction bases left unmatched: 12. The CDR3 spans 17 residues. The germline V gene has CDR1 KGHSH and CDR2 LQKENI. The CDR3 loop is CASSPPRTGWEDTEAFF. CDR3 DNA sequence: TGTGCCAGCTCACCCCCCCGGACAGGGTGGGAGGACACTGAAGCTTTCTTT.

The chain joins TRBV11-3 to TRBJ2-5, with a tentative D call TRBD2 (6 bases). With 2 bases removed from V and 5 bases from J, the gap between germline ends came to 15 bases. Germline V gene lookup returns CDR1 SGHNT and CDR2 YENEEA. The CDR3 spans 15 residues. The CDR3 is CASSLSSGLGETQYF. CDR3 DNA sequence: TGTGCCAGCAGCTTATCGAGCGGGTTGGGGGAGACCCAGTACTTC.

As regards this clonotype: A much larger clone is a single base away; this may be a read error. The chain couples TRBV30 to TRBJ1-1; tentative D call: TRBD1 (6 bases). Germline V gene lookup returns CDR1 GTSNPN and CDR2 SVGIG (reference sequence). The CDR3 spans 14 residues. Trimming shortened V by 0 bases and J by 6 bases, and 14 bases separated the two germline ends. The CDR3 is CAWSVFRGGPEAFF. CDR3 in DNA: TGTGCCTGGAGTGTATTCAGGGGTGGCCCTGAAGCTTTCTTT. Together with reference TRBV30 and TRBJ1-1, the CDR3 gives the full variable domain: SQTIHQWPATLVQPVGSPLSLECTVEGTSNPNLYWYRQAAGRGLQLLFYSVGIGQISSEVPQNLSASRPQDRQFILSSKKLLLSDSGFYLCAWSVFRGGPEAFFGQGTRLTVV.

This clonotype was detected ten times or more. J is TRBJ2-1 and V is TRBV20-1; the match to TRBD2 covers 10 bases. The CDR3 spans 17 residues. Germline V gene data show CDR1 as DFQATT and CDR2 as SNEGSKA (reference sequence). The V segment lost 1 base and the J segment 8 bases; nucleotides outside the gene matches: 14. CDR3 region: CSARAEREGPGGHEQFF. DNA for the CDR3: TGCAGTGCTAGAGCGGAGCGGGAGGGCCCGGGTGGCCATGAGCAGTTCTTC.

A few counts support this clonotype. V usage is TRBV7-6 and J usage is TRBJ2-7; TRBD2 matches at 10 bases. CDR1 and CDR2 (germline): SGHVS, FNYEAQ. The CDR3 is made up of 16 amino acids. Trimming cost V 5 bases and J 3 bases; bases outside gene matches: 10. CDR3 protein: CASSARTSGNLYEQYF. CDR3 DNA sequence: TGTGCCAGCAGCGCCCGGACTAGCGGAAACCTCTACGAGCAGTACTTC.

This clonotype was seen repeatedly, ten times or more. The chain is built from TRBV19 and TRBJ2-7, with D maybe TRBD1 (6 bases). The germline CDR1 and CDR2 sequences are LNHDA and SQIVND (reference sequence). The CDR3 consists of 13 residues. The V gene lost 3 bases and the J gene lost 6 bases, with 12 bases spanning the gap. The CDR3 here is CASSIGTSAEQYF. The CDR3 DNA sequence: TGTGCCAGTAGTATTGGGACATCGGCCGAGCAGTACTTC.